Presented here are 10 T cell receptor beta chains from one specimen sequenced in a study of blood T cell repertoires in COVID-19. Sequencing was performed with immunoSEQ multiplex PCR; in TCRdb, only in-frame clones are kept and a portion is missing. The sample lists 65,000 to 75,000 clones, approximately 80% occurring once. Material: peripheral blood. These receptor sequences come from a human donor in a cohort sampled during active COVID-19.

The V gene is TRBV15, the J gene TRBJ2-5; TRBD2 matches at 7 bases. CDR3 length equals 15 residues. From germline, CDR1 is LNHNV and CDR2 YYDKDF (reference sequence). The ends lost 1 base at V and 5 bases at J; junction bases unmatched: 7. The CDR3: CATSRATSAGETQYF. The CDR3, as DNA: TGTGCCACCAGCAGAGCAACTAGCGCGGGCGAGACCCAGTACTTC.

The chain recombines TRBV19 with TRBJ2-7, with D perhaps TRBD2 (6 bases). Per germline, CDR1 LNHDA and CDR2 SQIVND (reference sequence). The CDR3 contains 16 residues. V was shortened by 3 bases and J by 2 bases, with 17 bases between the two germline ends. The CDR3 here is CASSMDPTSPTYEQYF. DNA for the CDR3: TGTGCCAGTAGTATGGACCCCACTAGCCCCACCTACGAGCAGTACTTC.

This chain uses TRBV4-1 with TRBJ2-5; TRBD2 might be the D (6 bases). The germline CDR1 and CDR2 sequences are MGHRA and YSYEKL. Between the trimmed V and J ends, which lost 1 base and 5 bases, there was a span of 20 bases. The CDR3 loop spans 17 amino acids. The CDR3: CASSQGLGGIKGETQYF. As DNA, the CDR3 is TGCGCCAGCAGCCAAGGACTAGGCGGAATAAAAGGGGAGACCCAGTACTTC.

J is TRBJ2-2 and V is TRBV3-1 (or the pseudogene TRBV3-2), with 14 bases lining up with TRBD2. With V trimmed by 10 bases and J by 0 bases, 4 bases remained unmatched. This CDR3 has 16 amino acids. Germline CDR1 LGHDT, CDR2 YNNKEL (reference sequence). The CDR3 bases are TGTGCCACCTCGGGACTAGCGGGAGCGAACACCGGGGAGCTGTTTTTT. Translating gives CATSGLAGANTGELFF.

The V gene is TRBV11-2, the J gene TRBJ2-7, with TRBD2 matching 9 bases. The V gene end was trimmed by 1 base and the J gene end by 4 bases; junction bases not matched to a gene: 5. The germline gives CDR1 SGHAT, CDR2 FQNNGV. The CDR3 sequence is 15 residues long. CDR3 protein: CASSLGDSGRYEQYF. The CDR3 DNA sequence: TGTGCCAGCAGCTTAGGGGATAGCGGGAGATACGAGCAGTACTTC.

The chain links TRBV7-2 to TRBJ2-2; maybe TRBD2 (5 bases). Germline V gene lookup returns CDR1 SGHTA and CDR2 FQGNSA. Trimming removed 5 bases at V and 3 bases at J, with 16 bases between. The CDR3 length is 16 residues. CDR3 sequence reads: CASSLEDSADTGELFF. In DNA form, the CDR3 reads TGTGCCAGCAGCCTCGAAGACTCAGCGGACACCGGGGAGCTGTTTTTT.

This clone came up a few times. The V and J genes are TRBV6-2 or TRBV6-3 and TRBJ2-5; 7 nucleotides align to TRBD2. V shed 6 bases, J shed 5 bases, and the junction held 12 bases outside the gene matches. CDR1 and CDR2 from the germline V gene are MNHEY and SVGEGT. The CDR3 spans 15 residues. CDR3 in DNA: TGTGCCAGCAGCCGATCATTACTAGCGAAGGAGACCCAGTACTTC. It codes for CASSRSLLAKETQYF.

V gene TRBV28 combines with J gene TRBJ2-3, with a tentative D call TRBD2 (6 bases). Trimming took off 6 bases at V and 2 bases at J, with 21 bases between the two ends. CDR1 MDHEN and CDR2 SYDVKM come from the germline V gene. This CDR3 comprises 17 residues. The CDR3 loop is CASSSQRGVAATDTQYF. CDR3 nucleotides: TGTGCCAGCAGCAGCCAACGTGGGGTAGCGGCCACAGATACGCAGTATTTT.

The chain combines TRBV20-1 with TRBJ2-7, with D unclear. The CDR3 length is 11 residues. V was trimmed by 0 bases and J by 6 bases, leaving 6 bases between them. Per germline, CDR1 DFQATT and CDR2 SNEGSKA (reference sequence). The CDR3 loop is CSARDSPEQYF. The CDR3 nucleotides read TGCAGTGCTAGAGATAGCCCCGAGCAGTACTTC.

This chain uses TRBV25-1 with TRBJ2-6, with 10 bases fitting TRBD2. CDR3 length: 16 residues. V was pared by 4 bases and J by 4 bases, with 4 bases of the junction left unmatched. Germline lookup yields CDR1 MGHDK and CDR2 SYGVNS. The CDR3 region has the DNA TGTGCCAGCAGTGCCCTAGCGGGAGCAGGGGCCAACGTCCTGACTTTC. It encodes CASSALAGAGANVLTF.